This T cell receptor beta chain was sequenced during a study of a mutant IDH1 vaccine in newly diagnosed glioma. The germline V gene has CDR1 LNHDA and CDR2 SQIVND (reference sequence). V was cut by 2 bases and J by 6 bases, with 8 bases left in between. This CDR3 comprises 13 residues. Time point meaning: week 35, safety follow-up. The content of each vaccine dose was 300 ug of mutant IDH1 20-mer peptide, and topical imiquimod accompanied it. As concerns this clone: Its antigen is unknown.

The assay was immunoSEQ multiplex PCR, and TCRdb's table has in-frame clones only and misses some. Of about 60,000 clones listed, less than 90% are singletons. The rearrangement joins TRBV19 to TRBJ1-5; D unresolved. The sequenced sample was PBMCs, obtained from a glioma patient whose treatment included an IDH1 peptide vaccine. This clonotype was sampled from a man aged 40-55 years with glioma. CDR3 amino acids: CASSIMGGQPQHF. CDR3 nucleotide sequence: TGTGCCAGTAGTATAATGGGTGGTCAGCCCCAGCATTTT.